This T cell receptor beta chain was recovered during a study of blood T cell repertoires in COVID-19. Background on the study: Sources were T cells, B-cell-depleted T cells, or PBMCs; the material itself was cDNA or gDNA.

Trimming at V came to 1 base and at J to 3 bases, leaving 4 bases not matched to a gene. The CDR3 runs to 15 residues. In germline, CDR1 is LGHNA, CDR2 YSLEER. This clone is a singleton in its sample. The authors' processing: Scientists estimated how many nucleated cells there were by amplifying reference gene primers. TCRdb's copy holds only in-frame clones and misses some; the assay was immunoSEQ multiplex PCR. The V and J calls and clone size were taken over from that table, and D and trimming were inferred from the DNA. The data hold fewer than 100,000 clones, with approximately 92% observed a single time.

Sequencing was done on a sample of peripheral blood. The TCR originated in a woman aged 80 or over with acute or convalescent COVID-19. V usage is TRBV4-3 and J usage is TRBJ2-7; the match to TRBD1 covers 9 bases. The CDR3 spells CASSQGDRANYEQYF. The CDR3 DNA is TGCGCCAGCAGCCAAGGGGACAGGGCCAACTACGAGCAGTACTTC.